The 22 T cell receptor beta chains below were found in one sample sequenced in a study of cytomegalovirus exposure and HLA in healthy donors. Profiling relied on immunoSEQ multiplex PCR, and the TCRdb table lists in-frame clones only, not all of them. The data show 250,000 to 300,000 clones, 90% seen once. Sequencing was done on a sample of PBMCs. Every receptor here comes from a woman younger than 30 in good health and CMV-seronegative.

This chain links TRBV6-5 with TRBJ1-6; D may be TRBD1 (5 bases). Germline loops: CDR1 MNHEY, CDR2 SVGAGI. Trimming removed 2 bases from V and 9 bases from J, with 8 bases in between. This CDR3 spans 13 amino acids. Here the CDR3 reads CASSYGGGSPLHF. As DNA, the CDR3 is TGTGCCAGCAGTTACGGCGGGGGTTCACCCCTCCACTTT.

The chain links TRBV9 to TRBJ2-1; D perhaps matches TRBD2 (6 bases). CDR1 and CDR2 from the germline V gene are SGDLS and YYNGEE. V was clipped by 0 bases and J by 3 bases, with 7 bases between them. This CDR3 comprises 14 residues. The CDR3 DNA sequence: TGTGCCAGCAGCGTAGGGACTATCTACAATGAGCAGTTCTTC. Its protein product is CASSVGTIYNEQFF. Filled out from reference TRBV9 and TRBJ2-1, the complete variable domain reads DSGVTQTPKHLITATGQRVTLRCSPRSGDLSVYWYQQSLDQGLQFLIQYYNGEERAKGNILERFSAQQFPDLHSELNLSSLELGDSALYFCASSVGTIYNEQFFGPGTRLTVL.

The chain uses TRBV18 and TRBJ2-3; 10 bases map to TRBD2. Trimming removed 3 bases from V and 5 bases from J; junction bases left unmatched: 5. The CDR3 runs 15 residues. Per the germline V gene, CDR1 is KGHSH and CDR2 is LQKENI. The DNA for the CDR3 is TGTGCCAGCTCACCGGTCGCTAGCGGGGGAGATACGCAGTATTTT. It encodes CASSPVASGGDTQYF.

V usage is TRBV5-6 and J usage is TRBJ1-5; D may be TRBD1 (5 bases). The length of the CDR3 is 15 residues. CDR1 and CDR2 from the germline V gene are SGHDT and YYEEEE. V gave up 0 bases and J gave up 1 base, with 8 bases separating them. The CDR3 region is CASSLGGWSNQPQHF. The CDR3 DNA reads as TGTGCCAGCAGCTTGGGGGGCTGGAGCAATCAGCCCCAGCATTTT.

The V call is TRBV10-3, the J call TRBJ1-6; TRBD1 matches 7 bases. V dropped 3 bases and J dropped 1; count of bases not matched to a gene: 3. Germline lookup yields CDR1 ENHRY and CDR2 SYGVKD. CDR3 size: 16 residues. CDR3 DNA sequence: TGTGCCATCAGTGAAAACAGGGGATCCTATAATTCACCCCTCCACTTT. It specifies CAISENRGSYNSPLHF.

There are a few counts of this clone. The chain is built from TRBV6-6 and TRBJ1-2; tentatively, D is TRBD1 (5 bases). In germline, CDR1 is MNHNY, CDR2 SVGAGI (reference sequence). CDR3 size: 11 residues. The V end lost 4 bases, the J end lost 6 bases, and 6 bases lay between the germline ends. The CDR3 bases are TGTGCCAGCAGTTTGACAGATGGCTACACCTTC. This codes for CASSLTDGYTF.

The genes are TRBV19 and TRBJ1-5, with D possibly being TRBD1 (6 bases). The CDR3 has 12 residues. The V and J ends lost 9 bases and 7 bases respectively, with 13 bases between them. The V gene's germline CDR1 is LNHDA and CDR2 SQIVND (reference sequence). CDR3 DNA: TGTGCCAGGGCATGGGGGGGCCAGCCCCAGCATTTT. Encoded protein: CARAWGGQPQHF.

A single count supports this clone. The CDR3 sequence: CASSLDLGGSKYF. The CDR3 DNA is TGTGCCAGCAGCTTAGATCTTGGGGGGAGTAAGTACTTC. The chain links TRBV11-2 to TRBJ2-7, with D perhaps TRBD2 (6 bases). Trimming took off 0 bases at V and 11 bases at J, with 14 bases between the two ends. The germline gives CDR1 SGHAT, CDR2 FQNNGV. The CDR3 has 13 amino acids.

The rearrangement uses TRBV6-5 and TRBJ1-1; 7 positions match TRBD1. The V and J ends lost 4 bases and 4 bases, in that order; junction bases with no gene match: 9. CDR3 length equals 15 residues. Germline CDR1 MNHEY, CDR2 SVGAGI. The CDR3 loop is CASSLSKQGSTEAFF. Here the CDR3 DNA reads TGTGCCAGCAGTTTATCAAAACAGGGGTCCACTGAAGCTTTCTTT.

V and J are TRBV19 and TRBJ1-5; no definite D call. The CDR3 consists of 13 residues. Germline V lookup: CDR1 LNHDA, CDR2 SQIVND (reference sequence). The V end lost 3 bases, the J end lost 5 bases, and 8 bases lay between the germline ends. In nucleotides, the CDR3 is TGTGCCAGTAGTATTCTAGCATATCAGCCCCAGCATTTT. Translating gives CASSILAYQPQHF.

This clone was seen only once. The chain carries TRBV28 and TRBJ2-5, with a weak D call TRBD1 (6 bases). V lost 10 bases and J lost 2, with 14 bases in between. Germline assignment: CDR1 MDHEN and CDR2 SYDVKM. The CDR3 spans 13 residues. CDR3 residues: CATTDTGQETQYF. CDR3 in DNA: TGTGCCACCACGGACACAGGGCAAGAGACCCAGTACTTC. The full variable domain, completed using reference TRBV28 and TRBJ2-5, is DVKVTQSSRYLVKRTGEKVFLECVQDMDHENMFWYRQDPGLGLRLIYFSYDVKMKEKGDIPEGYSVSREKKERFSLILESASTNQTSMYLCATTDTGQETQYFGPGTRLLVL.

The rearrangement links TRBV13 to TRBJ2-7; TRBD1 matches 7 bases. Trimming cost V 4 bases and J 3 bases; bases outside gene matches: 6. The CDR3 spans 14 residues. Per the germline V gene, CDR1 is PRHDT and CDR2 is FYEKMQ (reference sequence). CDR3 bases: TGTGCCAGCAGCTCGGGACAGTCTAACTACGAGCAGTACGTC. As protein: CASSSGQSNYEQYV.

The chain carries TRBV7-2 and TRBJ1-1, with D uncertain. Trimming removed 4 bases at V and 0 bases at J, with 6 bases between. The CDR3 extends over 13 amino acids. The germline V gene has CDR1 SGHTA and CDR2 FQGNSA. CDR3 residues: CASSSQVNTEAFF. CDR3 nucleotides: TGTGCCAGCAGCTCTCAGGTGAACACTGAAGCTTTCTTT.

The chain carries TRBV13 and TRBJ2-1; D not resolved. The V gene lost 2 bases and the J gene lost 7 bases, with 9 bases spanning the gap. The CDR3 consists of 13 residues. Looked up from germline, CDR1 is PRHDT and CDR2 is FYEKMQ (reference sequence). CDR3 amino acids: CASSLSNTNEQFF. The CDR3 DNA follows: TGTGCCAGCAGCTTATCCAACACGAATGAGCAGTTCTTC.

This clone appeared once. J is TRBJ2-5 and V is TRBV7-8; 8 bases fit TRBD2. This CDR3 is 16 amino acids long. V was pared by 1 base and J by 4 bases, with 8 bases of the junction left unmatched. Germline V gives CDR1 SGHVS, CDR2 FQNEAQ. In DNA form, the CDR3 reads TGTGCCAGCAGCTTAGGGACTAGCTCGTTTCGAGAGACCCAGTACTTC. Its protein product is CASSLGTSSFRETQYF.

This chain connects TRBV2 to TRBJ2-5; possible D gene TRBD2, 6 bases. The CDR3 is made up of 14 amino acids. The germline V and J ends were trimmed by 6 bases and 7 bases, with 18 bases remaining between them. Germline lookup yields CDR1 SNHLY and CDR2 FYNNEI. CDR3 sequence (DNA): TGTGCCAGCAGAGGGGTGGGACGGGGGTGGACCCAGTACTTC. Translation: CASRGVGRGWTQYF.

The chain has TRBV4-1 and TRBJ1-4, with D possibly being TRBD1 (5 bases). This CDR3 region has 13 residues. V was cut by 8 bases and J by 5 bases, with 12 bases left in between. From germline, CDR1 is MGHRA and CDR2 YSYEKL. This CDR3 reads CASGGGENEKLFF. The CDR3 coding sequence is TGCGCCAGCGGTGGGGGGGAGAATGAAAAACTGTTTTTT.

V is TRBV13 and J is TRBJ1-3; D is perhaps TRBD1 (6 bases). Germline CDR1 and CDR2: PRHDT and FYEKMQ (reference sequence). V was clipped by 5 bases and J by 0 bases, with 11 bases between them. This CDR3 has 15 residues. The CDR3 nucleotides read TGTGCCAGCAGCCGCACAGGGAGCTCTGGAAACACCATATATTTT. Translating it yields CASSRTGSSGNTIYF.

The chain uses TRBV5-4 and TRBJ1-1; D perhaps matches TRBD1 (5 bases). This CDR3 comprises 14 residues. V was cut by 0 bases and J by 1 base, with 7 bases left in between. CDR1 and CDR2 from the germline V gene are SGHNT and YYREEE (reference sequence). The CDR3 sequence is CASSLVGENTEAFF. In nucleotides, the CDR3 is TGTGCCAGCAGCTTGGTAGGGGAGAACACTGAAGCTTTCTTT.

This chain joins TRBV19 and TRBJ1-1; possible D gene TRBD1, 6 bases. The CDR3 runs to 14 residues. Germline V gene sequence: CDR1 LNHDA, CDR2 SQIVND (reference sequence). V was trimmed by 3 bases and J by 2 bases, leaving 10 bases between them. The CDR3 region is CASSIYRANTEAFF. CDR3 in DNA: TGTGCCAGTAGTATCTACAGGGCTAACACTGAAGCTTTCTTT.

The CDR3, as DNA: TGTGCCGTCGCCTTAGGGGATAGCAATCAGCCCCAGCATTTT. It encodes CAVALGDSNQPQHF. The chain carries TRBV28 and TRBJ1-5, with D possibly matching TRBD1 (5 bases). The CDR3 is 14 amino acids. Germline CDR1 is MDHEN and CDR2 is SYDVKM. Trimming removed 11 bases from V and 0 bases from J, with 14 bases in between.

The chain joins TRBV12-5 to TRBJ2-5, with 8 positions matching TRBD1. Germline V gene sequence: CDR1 LGHNT, CDR2 FRNRAP. V lost 5 bases, J lost 5 bases, and 22 bases stayed unmatched. The CDR3 has 19 amino acids. The CDR3 bases are TGTGCTAGTGGTCCGTGTCTGGGTAGAGACAGGGGAAGACGGGAGACCCAGTACTTC. Translated: CASGPCLGRDRGRRETQYF.